The source of this T cell receptor (beta chain) is a study of metastatic and nonmetastatic thyroid tumors. This clone was recorded at least ten times. TCRdb reanalyzed the PCR reads with MiXCR. The sample yields 20,000 to 30,000 clones, over 10% seen once. Every patient underwent thyroid surgery untreated. The V gene's germline CDR1 is LNHDA and CDR2 SQIVND (reference sequence). The CDR3 is made up of 16 amino acids. Trimming removed 5 bases at V and 7 bases at J, with 23 bases between. The chain joins TRBV19 to TRBJ1-1; TRBD1 might be the D (6 bases). The sequence came from a female donor with papillary thyroid cancer or a benign thyroid nodule (not recorded which). Some clones in this sample may be carry-over from other donors' samples. The sample comprised blood. The CDR3 DNA is TGTGCCAGTAGTCGTCCCCGGCAGGGGAAGTTTGGTGAAGCTTTCTTT. This sequence encodes CASSRPRQGKFGEAFF.